The entry below describes one T cell receptor beta chain. V was trimmed by 5 bases and J by 2 bases, leaving 13 bases between them. This CDR3 has 15 residues. Germline lookup yields CDR1 MDHEN and CDR2 SYDVKM. The sample comes from a study of blood T cell repertoires in COVID-19. Study overall: COVID-19 samples from acute and convalescent phases originated in the United States, Italy and Spain. PBMCs, B-cell-depleted T cells, or T cells provided the cDNA or gDNA that made up the material.

Per the original methods: Cell counts per sample came from amplifying reference gene primers. Produced via immunoSEQ multiplex PCR; TCRdb's table is partial and in-frame only. The DNA gave D and trimming, while V, J and clone size come from that table. The sample carries about 100,000 clones, around 90% recorded once. The genes are TRBV28 and TRBJ1-5; D is perhaps TRBD1 (6 bases). Sequenced: peripheral blood. The origin of this receptor is a human donor with COVID-19, enrolled during active disease. The donor label of this sample is uncertain. CDR3 sequence (DNA): TGTGCCAGCAGTAACAGGGATCTGGGCAATCAGCCCCAGCATTTT. Translation gives CASSNRDLGNQPQHF.